A single sample gave rise to the 11 T cell receptor beta chains below, sequenced in a study of CD8 T cells in ankylosing spondylitis. Study-wide results and limits: What seemed typical of ankylosing spondylitis blood was a TCR beta motif built from about 8 highly homologous variants.

What these receptors recognize is not known. TCRdb called the 5' RACE reads again in MiXCR, with one record for every CDR3 protein. The sample has about 540,000 distinct CDR3 sequences, 10% to 15% seen once; the top ten hold about 6.8%. Specimen: blood, either unsorted or a sorted T cell fraction (not recorded which). The receptor source for this set is a male donor with ankylosing spondylitis.

The chain employs TRBV10-3 and TRBJ1-1; 9 bases are a match to TRBD1. Germline V gene lookup returns CDR1 ENHRY and CDR2 SYGVKD. The CDR3 is 16 residues long. V lost 4 bases and J lost 1; bases outside the gene matches: 7. The DNA of the CDR3 is TGTGCCATCAGTGTCCCTTTGACAGGGGGGAACACTGAAGCTTTCTTT. Translating gives CAISVPLTGGNTEAFF.

This clonotype was detected many times. V is TRBV29-1 and J is TRBJ2-1; possible D gene TRBD2, 5 bases. The germline gives CDR1 SQVTM, CDR2 ANQGSEA. CDR3 length equals 12 residues. Trimming left V 7 bases short and J 1 base short, with 8 bases between. The CDR3 loop is CSARTSYNEQFF. CDR3 coding DNA: TGCAGCGCCCGGACTTCCTACAATGAGCAGTTCTTC.

This clonotype was observed a handful of times. The chain recombines TRBV12-3 or TRBV12-4 with TRBJ1-2; D might be TRBD1 (6 bases). There are 12 residues in the CDR3. Trimming removed 6 bases from V and 6 bases from J, with 11 bases in between. Here the CDR3 DNA reads TGTGCCAGCAGCACTACAGGGAATGGCTACACCTTC. Its translation: CASSTTGNGYTF.

In its sample, this clonotype was seen a few times. The chain uses TRBV20-1 and TRBJ1-3; D is possibly TRBD1 (6 bases). CDR1 and CDR2 (germline): DFQATT, SNEGSKA (reference sequence). With 0 bases removed from V and 4 bases from J, the gap between germline ends came to 19 bases. The CDR3 length is 17 residues. The chain's CDR3 is CSARENRARQKGNTIYF. The CDR3 bases are TGCAGTGCTAGAGAGAACAGGGCAAGGCAAAAAGGAAACACCATATATTTT.

Many counts were recorded for this clonotype. The chain recombines TRBV12-3 or TRBV12-4 with TRBJ2-7, with 12 bases identical to TRBD2. There are 15 residues in the CDR3. The V and J ends lost 6 bases and 0 bases, in that order; junction bases with no gene match: 3. The CDR3 sequence is CASSATSGSSYEQYF. The CDR3 DNA is TGTGCCAGCAGCGCGACTAGCGGGAGCTCCTACGAGCAGTACTTC.

This clonotype was found many times. V and J are TRBV4-2 and TRBJ1-1; D is undetermined. V was pared by 0 bases and J by 4 bases, with 21 bases between. This CDR3 is 18 amino acids long. In germline, CDR1 is LGHNA, CDR2 YNFKEQ. CDR3 loop: CASSQDPGEGGRGTEAFF. The CDR3 nucleotides are TGTGCCAGCAGCCAAGATCCCGGGGAGGGCGGGCGAGGCACTGAAGCTTTCTTT.

The table lists this clonotype with a few counts. This sequence joins TRBV10-3 and TRBJ2-7; tentative D call: TRBD1 (6 bases). CDR1 is ENHRY and CDR2 is SYGVKD in the germline V gene. With 6 bases removed from V and 0 bases from J, the gap between germline ends came to 12 bases. The CDR3 has 14 amino acids. CDR3 amino acids: CAIRPGTLSYEQYF. The CDR3 bases are TGTGCCATCAGGCCCGGGACACTCTCCTACGAGCAGTACTTC.

This clonotype showed up many times. The V call is TRBV5-1, the J call TRBJ1-1; 9 bases line up with TRBD1. The CDR3 has 14 residues. CDR1 is SGHRS and CDR2 is YFSETQ in the germline V gene. The V and J ends lost 3 bases and 3 bases, in that order; junction bases with no gene match: 3. CDR3 amino acids: CASSSGQGHTEAFF. For the CDR3, the DNA is TGCGCCAGCAGCTCAGGACAGGGGCACACTGAAGCTTTCTTT.

This rearrangement joins TRBV7-9 to TRBJ1-1; D gene unclear. Trimming stripped 7 bases from V and 8 bases from J, with 17 bases between. CDR1 SEHNR and CDR2 FQNEAQ come from the germline V gene (reference sequence). The length of the CDR3 is 13 residues. CDR3 coding DNA: TGTGCCAGCACCCAACTAGGTGGAGAGGAAGCTTTCTTT. Its translation is CASTQLGGEEAFF. The entire variable domain, with the rest obtained from reference TRBV7-9 and TRBJ1-1, is as follows: DTGVSQNPRHKITKRGQNVTFRCDPISEHNRLYWYRQTLGQGPEFLTYFQNEAQLEKSRLLSDRFSAERPKGSFSTLEIQRTEQGDSAMYLCASTQLGGEEAFFGQGTRLTVV.

This clonotype was counted at least ten times. V gene TRBV7-2 combines with J gene TRBJ2-1; 7 bases match TRBD2. Germline CDR1 reads SGHTA; CDR2 reads FQGNSA. V trimming: 5 bases; J trimming: 5 bases; junction bases outside the gene matches: 9. CDR3 length: 15 residues. The CDR3, as DNA: TGTGCCAGCAGCCCCATACTAGCGAACAACAATGAGCAGTTCTTC. Its translation: CASSPILANNNEQFF.

The chain recombines TRBV7-8 with TRBJ2-3; the match to TRBD1 covers 7 bases. V shed 1 base and J 3 bases; nucleotides not matched to a gene: 7. The CDR3 covers 16 residues. From germline, CDR1 is SGHVS and CDR2 FQNEAQ. DNA of the CDR3: TGTGCCAGCAGCTTAGAGGGGGCTTCCGGTACAGATACGCAGTATTTT. Amino acid sequence: CASSLEGASGTDTQYF.